This entry features one T cell receptor beta chain sequence. The data are from a study of shared clonotypes between healthy human individuals. Sequencing was performed with immunoSEQ multiplex PCR; in TCRdb, only in-frame clones are kept and a portion is missing. The sample contains about 2.5 million clones, around 92% of which appear only once. V was cut by 0 bases and J by 4 bases, with 7 bases left in between. The CDR3 is made up of 14 amino acids. Germline V gene data show CDR1 as LNHDA and CDR2 as SQIVND (reference sequence). The receptor was derived from a man younger than 35 in good health. Some clones in this sample may be carry-over from other donors' samples. The gene calls are TRBV19 and TRBJ1-5; perhaps TRBD1 as D (5 bases). The sequenced material came from naive CD4+ T cells from PBMCs. Regarding subset: CD45RA+ positively selected. In nucleotides, the CDR3 is TGTGCCAGTAGTATAGAGGGGGGTAATCAGCCCCAGCATTTT. Translating it yields CASSIEGGNQPQHF.